These 15 T cell receptor beta chains came from one sample sequenced in a study of shared clonotypes between healthy human individuals. The assay was immunoSEQ multiplex PCR, and TCRdb's table has in-frame clones only and misses some. This table has 530,000 or so clones, almost 80% appearing once. Material: PBMCs. These receptors were collected from a woman in her 40s in good health. Some clones in this sample may be carry-over from other donors' samples.

V gene TRBV5-1 combines with J gene TRBJ2-5; D may match TRBD1 or TRBD2 (6 bases each). V was cut by 4 bases and J by 4 bases, with 14 bases left in between. The CDR3 sequence is 14 residues long. The germline CDR1 and CDR2 sequences are SGHRS and YFSETQ. CDR3 in amino acids: CASSAVPGAETQYF. DNA of the CDR3: TGCGCCAGCAGCGCGGTCCCGGGGGCAGAGACCCAGTACTTC.

The genes are TRBV28 and TRBJ2-7; 7 positions match TRBD1. CDR1 is MDHEN and CDR2 is SYDVKM in the germline V gene. Trimming took 7 bases from V and 3 from J; bases not matched to a gene: 3. The CDR3 runs to 12 residues. For the CDR3, the DNA is TGTGCCAGCATGGACAGGTACTACGAGCAGTACTTC. Protein product: CASMDRYYEQYF.

The genes are TRBV28 and TRBJ2-7; D possibly uses TRBD1 or TRBD2 (7 bases each). Trimming cost V 6 bases and J 3 bases, with 18 bases left between them. The CDR3 loop spans 15 amino acids. Per germline, CDR1 MDHEN and CDR2 SYDVKM. Here the CDR3 reads CASSLGGGGSYEQYF. In nucleotides, the CDR3 is TGTGCCAGCAGCCTAGGGGGAGGGGGCAGCTACGAGCAGTACTTC.

The chain combines TRBV18 with TRBJ1-1; no reliable D call. Deletions cut 2 bases from V and 1 base from J, with 8 bases between. Germline V gives CDR1 KGHSH, CDR2 LQKENI. This CDR3 is built from 14 residues. The CDR3 is CASSPGRQNTEAFF. In DNA form, the CDR3 reads TGTGCCAGCTCACCAGGGAGACAGAACACTGAAGCTTTCTTT.

The rearrangement links TRBV21-1 to TRBJ1-2; the table's D call, TRBD1, was not checked against the DNA. TRBV21-1 is labeled a pseudogene. The CDR3 spans 16 residues. CDR3 sequence reads: CASSTYGQGASSGYTF. Written as DNA, the CDR3 is TGTGCCAGCAGCACTTACGGACAGGGGGCTTCGAGCGGCTACACCTTC.

V usage is TRBV2 and J usage is TRBJ2-1, with 13 bases lining up with TRBD2. V dropped 6 bases and J dropped 7; count of bases not matched to a gene: 18. The CDR3 is made up of 19 amino acids. Germline V CDR1 and CDR2: SNHLY, FYNNEI. CDR3 DNA: TGTGCCAGCAGCCCCACGACTAGCGGGAGGAGAGGTTCTGTTAATGAGCAGTTCTTC. This gives the protein CASSPTTSGRRGSVNEQFF.

This chain joins TRBV2 and TRBJ2-1, with D possibly being TRBD2 (6 bases). The CDR3 sequence is 14 residues long. Germline CDR1 is SNHLY and CDR2 is FYNNEI. Trimming took off 7 bases at V and 4 bases at J, with 14 bases between the two ends. CDR3 in DNA: TGTGCCAGCATGACGGACTACCTTTACAATGAGCAGTTCTTC. Translation gives CASMTDYLYNEQFF.

The chain is built from TRBV30 and TRBJ1-5; D not resolved. V was trimmed by 1 base and J by 3 bases, leaving 4 bases between them. The V gene's germline CDR1 is GTSNPN and CDR2 SVGIG (reference sequence). This CDR3 comprises 12 residues. The CDR3 is CAWSGYNQPQHF. The CDR3 nucleotides read TGTGCCTGGAGTGGTTACAATCAGCCCCAGCATTTT.

DNA of the CDR3: TGTGCCAGCAGCACCAGGACAGAGTATAGCAATCAGCCCCAGCATTTT. This gives the protein CASSTRTEYSNQPQHF. The chain has TRBV7-6 and TRBJ1-5; weak D call: TRBD1 (6 bases). The CDR3 totals 16 residues. Germline CDR1 and CDR2: SGHVS and FNYEAQ. The ends were cut back, 5 bases at V and 0 bases at J, with 14 bases in the middle.

The V call is TRBV5-4, the J call TRBJ1-1, with TRBD1 matching over 7 bases. Trimming cost V 4 bases and J 0 bases; bases outside gene matches: 6. The length of the CDR3 is 15 residues. Germline V CDR1 and CDR2: SGHNT, YYREEE (reference sequence). CDR3 bases: TGTGCCAGCAGCGCTCAGGACAGGCTGAACACTGAAGCTTTCTTT. This codes for CASSAQDRLNTEAFF.

The rearrangement links TRBV5-4 to TRBJ2-3; 11 bases are shared with TRBD2. Unmatched junction bases numbered 12, after V lost 2 bases and J lost 1 base. The CDR3 has 19 residues. Germline CDR1 and CDR2: SGHNT and YYREEE (reference sequence). The CDR3 spells CASSFGLAGHWGGTDTQYF. CDR3 coding DNA: TGTGCCAGCAGCTTCGGACTAGCGGGTCACTGGGGTGGCACAGATACGCAGTATTTT.

For this clone: One end of the junction varies from germline; a read error may be responsible. The chain joins TRBV15 to TRBJ1-2; D is ambiguous. This CDR3 spans 15 amino acids. Per germline, CDR1 LNHNV and CDR2 YYDKDF (reference sequence). The CDR3 sequence is CATSRDPGLGNSFFF. CDR3 DNA sequence: TGTGCCACCAGCAGAGACCCCGGACTGGGCAACTCCTTCTTCTTC.

This sequence joins TRBV2 and TRBJ2-7; TRBD1 matches 8 bases. Germline V lookup: CDR1 SNHLY, CDR2 FYNNEI. The CDR3 has 16 residues. J was trimmed by 0 bases and V by 3 bases; bases with no gene match: 7. Here the CDR3 reads CASSDSGTGFSYEQYF. CDR3 sequence (DNA): TGTGCCAGCAGTGATTCCGGGACAGGTTTCTCCTACGAGCAGTACTTC.

The V gene is TRBV5-1, the J gene TRBJ2-1, with D tentatively TRBD2 (5 bases). This CDR3 spans 14 amino acids. Trimming pared 0 bases from V and 9 bases from J, leaving 13 bases between. Germline values: CDR1 SGHRS, CDR2 YFSETQ. Here the CDR3 reads CASSLEPSIGEQFF. The DNA of the CDR3 is TGCGCCAGCAGCTTGGAGCCTAGCATCGGTGAGCAGTTCTTC.

The V gene is TRBV19, the J gene TRBJ1-1; D is perhaps TRBD1 (6 bases). V was trimmed by 10 bases and J by 5 bases, leaving 14 bases between them. CDR3 length: 12 amino acids. Germline CDR1 reads LNHDA; CDR2 reads SQIVND (reference sequence). The CDR3 protein is CATSTRGTEAFF. The CDR3 DNA follows: TGTGCCACCTCTACAAGGGGGACTGAAGCTTTCTTT.